The rows below give T cell receptor beta chains drawn from one sample of a study of shared clonotypes between healthy human individuals. Using immunoSEQ multiplex PCR, the repertoire was profiled, and TCRdb retains in-frame clones only, with some absent. Of over 2 million clones detected, about 90% appear once; the ten largest clones hold around 0.4%. The sequenced material came from naive CD4+ T cells from PBMCs. Receptor source: a man younger than 35 in good health. Some clones in this sample may be carry-over from other donors' samples. The CDR3 runs from the conserved cysteine through the conserved F or W. Each record gives: J gene, clone size, D gene, V gene, CDR3 DNA, CDR3 protein. The D gene is left open where the match is weak. The listing skips clone size in some rows; elsewhere it reads once, few, many or a size class.

>TRBJ1-3|-|-|TRBV29-1
TGCAGCGTTGTCGTTCTCTCTGGAAACACCATATATTTT
CSVVVLSGNTIYF
>TRBJ2-2|-|TRBD2|TRBV19
TGTGCCAGTAGTAATACCGGGACTAGCACCACCGGGGAGCTGTTTTTT
CASSNTGTSTTGELFF
>TRBJ2-3|-|TRBD1|TRBV7-3
TGTGCCAGCAGCCAAAACAGGGGAGATGTAGATACGCAGTATTTT
CASSQNRGDVDTQYF
>TRBJ2-2|few|-|TRBV6-5
TGTGCCAGCAGTAATCTTCAAAGGGAGCTGTTTTTT
CASSNLQRELFF
>TRBJ1-1|-|TRBD1|TRBV5-1
TGCGCCAGCAGCTTATCTTCCAGGGGGACCACTGAAGCTTTCTTT
CASSLSSRGTTEAFF
>TRBJ1-6|-|-|TRBV28
TGTGCCAGCAGCAGGGAACTAACCCTCCACTTT
CASSRELTLHF
>TRBJ2-1|-|-|TRBV27
TGTGCCAGCAGACTTGGGGGGGGGACAATAGATTTAGAGCAGTTCTTC
CASRLGGGTIDLEQFF
>TRBJ2-1|-|TRBD2|TRBV7-3
TGTGCCAGCAGCGCTAGAAGGACTAGCGGTTTTAATGAGCAGTTCTTC
CASSARRTSGFNEQFF
>TRBJ2-5|-|TRBD2|TRBV5-1
TGCGCCAGCAGCTCCTCCGCGCGGGAGTACCAAGAGACCCAGTACTTC
CASSSSAREYQETQYF
>TRBJ1-1|-|-|TRBV2
TGTGCCAGCAAGCGGGACCACAACACTGAAGCTTTCTTT
CASKRDHNTEAFF
>TRBJ1-5|few|TRBD1|TRBV28
TGTGCCAGCAGCTCCGAAGGGGGCGCGCATCAGCCCCAGCATTTT
CASSSEGGAHQPQHF
>TRBJ2-3|-|-|TRBV7-9
TGTGCCAGCAGCTCGATAGCGGACTTCTTCACAGATACGCAGTATTTT
CASSSIADFFTDTQYF
>TRBJ2-1|-|-|TRBV18
TGTGCCAGCTCACCTACTCGTGGTAGCGGCAATGAGCAGTTCTTC
CASSPTRGSGNEQFF
>TRBJ2-7|-|TRBD1|TRBV6-6
TGTGCCAGCAGTTACTGGGACAGGCGCGAGCAGTACTTC
CASSYWDRREQYF
>TRBJ2-7|-|-|TRBV18
TGTGCCAGCTCACCCACAGGTGGGGCATACGAGCAGTACTTC
CASSPTGGAYEQYF
>TRBJ2-3|-|-|TRBV28
TGTGCCAGCAGTTCCGCAGATACGCAGTATTTT
CASSSADTQYF
>TRBJ1-2|-|-|TRBV25-1
TGTGCCAGCAGTCAGGGGTTGAACTATGGCTACACCTTC
CASSQGLNYGYTF
>TRBJ2-2|-|-|TRBV5-1
TGCGCCAGCAGCTTGGACGCCAGGGTGAACACCGGGGAGCTGTTTTTT
CASSLDARVNTGELFF
>TRBJ2-7|-|-|TRBV7-2
TGTGCCAGCAGCACCGCAGTCGGCCCCTACGAGCAGTACTTC
CASSTAVGPYEQYF
>TRBJ2-6|-|-|TRBV5-1
TGCGCCAGCAGCTTGAGGTCGGCCAGGGAAACCTCTGGGGCCAACGTCCTGACTTTC
CASSLRSARETSGANVLTF
>TRBJ2-1|-|-|TRBV20-1
TGCAGTGCTAGTGACGATGAGCAGTTCTTC
CSASDDEQFF
>TRBJ2-7|-|-|TRBV27
TGTGCCAGCAGTTCCCCGGGGGCTTACGGGGGCGAGCAGTACTTC
CASSSPGAYGGEQYF
>TRBJ2-1|-|TRBD1|TRBV29-1
TGCAGCGTGCAATGGACAGGTGGGTCCTACAATGAGCAGTTCTTC
CSVQWTGGSYNEQFF
>TRBJ2-5|-|-|TRBV18
TGTGCCAGCTCACCATCAGAAGAGACCCAGTACTTC
CASSPSEETQYF
>TRBJ1-4|few|-|TRBV5-4
TGTGCCAGCAGCTTGCCAGGCACTAATGAAAAACTGTTTTTT
CASSLPGTNEKLFF
>TRBJ2-1|-|-|TRBV5-1
TGCGCCAGCAGCGAGACGGGGACTGTCCTTTACAATGAGCAGTTCTTC
CASSETGTVLYNEQFF
>TRBJ1-5|-|TRBD1|TRBV2
TGTGCCAGCAGTGAAGCCAGGGGGGGAAATCAGCCCCAGCATTTT
CASSEARGGNQPQHF
>TRBJ2-3|once|-|TRBV19
TGTGCCAGTACTCGCGATCACGCAGATACGCAGTATTTT
CASTRDHADTQYF
>TRBJ2-2|-|TRBD2|TRBV19
TGTGCCACTAGACCCGGGCTAGCGGGAGTCGGCGGGGAGCTGTTTTTT
CATRPGLAGVGGELFF
>TRBJ1-4|-|TRBD1|TRBV6-6
TGTGCCAGCCGCCGGGGGACAGGCGCCGAAAAACTGTTTTTT
CASRRGTGAEKLFF
>TRBJ2-2|-|-|TRBV19
TGTGCCACCACAACCGGGGGGCAAAGTCGAACCGGGGAGCTGTTTTTT
CATTTGGQSRTGELFF
>TRBJ2-7|-|TRBD1|TRBV2
TGTGCCAGCAGGGGGGACAGGGTCTCCTACGAGCAGTACTTC
CASRGDRVSYEQYF
>TRBJ2-2|-|-|TRBV6-5
TGTGCCAGCAGTTACGTCGGGAGAGGCGCCGGGGAGCTGTTTTTT
CASSYVGRGAGELFF
>TRBJ1-2|-|-|TRBV5-1
TGCGCCAGCAGCTTGTCCTTTGACGCCCCTTATGGCTACACCTTC
CASSLSFDAPYGYTF
>TRBJ2-1|-|TRBD2|TRBV28
TGTGCCAGTAGGGGTAGCGGGAGGAATGAGCAGTTCTTC
CASRGSGRNEQFF
>TRBJ2-5|-|-|TRBV7-3
TGTGCCAGCAGCCTCCGTGGAGGGTCTCGGGAGACCCAGTACTTC
CASSLRGGSRETQYF
>TRBJ2-5|once|-|TRBV28
TGTGCCAGCAACTCCCTATCGTGGGTCCCACACCAAGAGACCCAGTACTTC
CASNSLSWVPHQETQYF
>TRBJ2-6|-|-|TRBV4-3
TGCGCCAGCAGCCAGGGCAGACCCTCTGGGGCCAACGTCCTGACTTTC
CASSQGRPSGANVLTF
>TRBJ2-5|-|TRBD2|TRBV28
TGTGCCAGCAGTCACCGTTATAGCGGGAGGGCCCGGGAGACCCAGTACTTC
CASSHRYSGRARETQYF
>TRBJ1-5|once|-|TRBV5-1
TGCGCCAGCAGCTTTTCGGGAATCGGCAATCAGCCCCAGCATTTT
CASSFSGIGNQPQHF
>TRBJ2-1|-|-|TRBV5-4
TGTGCCAGCAGCCCTGAGACTACCTACAATGAGCAGTTCTTC
CASSPETTYNEQFF
>TRBJ1-3|-|TRBD1|TRBV19
TGTGCCAGTAGTATCGTCGGGGGACAGATCTCTGGAAACACCATATATTTT
CASSIVGGQISGNTIYF
>TRBJ2-6|-|TRBD1|TRBV28
TGTGCCAGCAGTCGACAGGGGGCGCTCGGGGCCAACGTCCTGACTTTC
CASSRQGALGANVLTF
>TRBJ2-2|-|-|TRBV6-5
TGTGCCAGCAGTTACGGGGGCCGGAACACCGGGGAGCTGTTTTTT
CASSYGGRNTGELFF
>TRBJ2-1|-|-|TRBV11-3
TGTGCCAGCAGCTTGTGGGAGGATGAGCAGTTCTTC
CASSLWEDEQFF
>TRBJ1-1|-|-|TRBV9
TGTGCCAGCAGCGTAGATCCCAGGACAGTCATGAACACTGAAGCTTTCTTT
CASSVDPRTVMNTEAFF
>TRBJ2-7|-|TRBD2|TRBV15
TGTGCCACCAGCAGAGACCTCCGACTAGCGGGAGGGCGTAGGTACTACTACGAGCAGTACTTC
CATSRDLRLAGGRRYYYEQYF
>TRBJ2-3|once|-|TRBV5-1
TGCGCCAGCAGCTGGCCCTTCAGCACAGATACGCAGTATTTT
CASSWPFSTDTQYF
>TRBJ2-7|-|-|TRBV10-3
TGTGCCTCAGCCCGGGACGACGGTCCCTACGAGCAGTACTTC
CASARDDGPYEQYF
>TRBJ1-1|-|-|TRBV4-2
TGTGCCAGCAGCGCCATGGAGGGTACTGAAGCTTTCTTT
CASSAMEGTEAFF
>TRBJ1-5|-|-|TRBV28
TGTGCCAGCATTAGCCGGTTGGGCAGCTATAGCAATCAGCCCCAGCATTTT
CASISRLGSYSNQPQHF
>TRBJ1-4|few|-|TRBV7-9
TGTGCCAGCAGCTTCAGTTCCCGGGGTGAAAAACTGTTTTTT
CASSFSSRGEKLFF
>TRBJ2-2|-|-|TRBV5-8
TGTGCCAGCAGCTTGGCCATTTTATGGGGGACCGGGGAGCTGTTTTTT
CASSLAILWGTGELFF
>TRBJ2-3|-|-|TRBV29-1
TGCAGCGTTGAGGGTACAGATACGCAGTATTTT
CSVEGTDTQYF
>TRBJ2-3|-|-|TRBV4-1
TGCGCCAGCAGCCAAGGGTATGATACGCAGTATTTT
CASSQGYDTQYF
>TRBJ2-1|-|-|TRBV28
TGTGCCAGCAGTTTATTAGACGGGTACAATGAGCAGTTCTTC
CASSLLDGYNEQFF
>TRBJ1-1|-|-|TRBV7-6
TGTGCCAGCAGCTTAGGTGTGGGCACTGAAGCTTTCTTT
CASSLGVGTEAFF
>TRBJ1-5|-|-|TRBV4-1
TGCGCCAGCAGCCAAGATGAAGGATCCAGGCAGCCCCAGCATTTT
CASSQDEGSRQPQHF
>TRBJ2-1|-|TRBD1|TRBV18
TGTGCCAGCTCACCCGGGACAGGGGACTACAATGAGCAGTTCTTC
CASSPGTGDYNEQFF